The source of this T cell receptor (beta chain) is a study of tumor-infiltrating lymphocytes in primary liver carcinoma. Study-wide context: These patients were men and women whose ages were 30 to 69 years. General study points: It was observed that only about 8-24% of the top clones appeared in every one of the five tumor regions. Relative to blood, tumors carried a significantly larger fraction of the repertoire in their top 250 clones (p = 0.039). Lesser overlap characterized tumor-adjacent and tumor-blood pairs relative to tumor region pairs.

This CDR3 has 13 amino acids. CDR1 SGHAT and CDR2 FQNNGV come from the germline V gene. With around 500 ng total RNA as template and a constant-region primer, TCR beta cDNA was made. TCR beta libraries came from three nested multiplex PCR rounds using slightly modified ARM-PCR. Primers for the first two PCR rounds were TRBV1-TRBV30 forward primers and a C-beta reverse primer (approximately 10 cycles per round). A single record per CDR3 protein comes from TCRdb applying MiXCR to the multiplex PCR reads. The sample gives about 120,000 distinct CDR3 sequences, roughly three fifths of which show up once; 9.3% is in the top ten. Bulk tissue was left unsorted, and RNA and DNA were co-extracted from roughly 20-30 mg of it. As for this clonotype: No antigen is known for it. The junction does not match germline at one end; this may be a read error.

The genes are TRBV11-2 and TRBJ1-1; D ambiguous. Sequences were obtained from liver tumor tissue from sampling region 1. Subset given: tumor region T1, superior pole. This TCR was recovered from a woman aged 60-70 years with primary liver carcinoma and hepatitis B virus infection. DNA of the CDR3: TGTACCAGCAGCTTTCATAGTGTGACTGAAGCTTTCTTT. Amino acids: CTSSFHSVTEAFF.